This section outlines one T cell receptor (beta chain) sequence together with its context. Its antigen is currently not known. Base quality data are lacking; no much larger clone is found one base away. The sample belongs to a study of blood T cell repertoires in COVID-19 (dated by TCRdb to 2020 to 2022). For context, the study as a whole: The collaborator samples originated in the United States, Italy and Spain and spanned the acute and convalescent phases of COVID-19. The prospective study material was composed of cDNA or gDNA derived from T cells, B-cell-depleted T cells, or PBMCs. Subjects who had been exposed to COVID-19, were actively infected with it, or had recovered from it provided the deeply sampled blood TCRbeta repertoires that made up the dataset. The repertoires were released in a freely available public database intended as a resource for research on the immune response to SARS-CoV-2. Samples were obtained from the ongoing ImmuneRACE study (first 160 participants) and from some 1,300 subjects provided by 6 global collaborators. Nearly every sample came with metadata listing a de-identified subject ID, COVID-19 status, age in years and sex. Where available, HLA class I and class II types were obtained from metadata supplied by the sample provider rather than from assay-based typing.

General conclusions and limits of the study: The quantity of clinical and demographic metadata differed by source and by participant and was supplied without curation.

Whole blood was collected in K2EDTA tubes by collaborating institutions according to the institutions' own protocols. Collaborator samples were shipped for TCRbeta analysis as frozen whole blood, isolated PBMCs, or DNA extracted from either sample type. TCRbeta CDR3 regions were amplified from genomic DNA using the immunoSEQ Assay, a bias-controlled multiplex PCR. The study's processing was this. Within the assay, amplification of reference gene primers was used to estimate how many nucleated cells each sample contained. To quantify the absolute abundance of each unique TCRbeta CDR3 rearrangement, sequence reads were collapsed and filtered. Productive Simpson clonality was computed per sample as the square root of Simpson's diversity index over productive rearrangements. TCRdb mirrors the immuneACCESS table, restricted to in-frame sequences. Some clones are absent from its copies; in checked studies, under half trace to an unresolved V gene, and the reason for the others is unknown. Clonal size and the V and J genes are those of that table, whereas D and trimming came from the DNA. The sample records over 200,000 clones, approximately 88% of which are singletons. The ten largest clonotypes hold around 25% of the sample.

The TCR was taken from a man aged 35 to 55 with acute or convalescent COVID-19. The specimen sequenced was peripheral blood.

The DNA reads as follows: TGTGCCAGCAGGGACAAGAGCTCCTACGAGCAGTACTTC. It codes for CASRDKSSYEQYF. The chain uses TRBV25-1 and TRBJ2-7, with TRBD1 as a weak D call on 5 bases. Between the V and J ends, shortened by 6 bases and 0 bases respectively, the junction contains 9 bases. Counted from cysteine to phenylalanine, this CDR3 has 13 amino acids. Only CDR3 DNA is held: 39 bases, read in frame from base 1. The germline V gene encodes CDR1 MGHDK and CDR2 SYGVNS.